These 9 T cell receptor beta chains were sequenced from one sample in a study of blood T cell repertoires in COVID-19. Profiled with immunoSEQ multiplex PCR; TCRdb holds only in-frame clones, not every one. The sample shows tens of thousands of clones, 70% to 90% of them seen only once. The sequenced material came from peripheral blood. Every receptor here comes from a woman aged 60-75 years with acute or convalescent COVID-19.

The chain is built from TRBV5-8 and TRBJ2-2; possibly TRBD2 for D (5 bases). In germline, CDR1 is SGHTS, CDR2 YDEGEE. The length of the CDR3 is 17 residues. Trimming took off 3 bases at V and 0 bases at J, with 15 bases between the two ends. CDR3 DNA: TGTGCCAGCAGCTCAGTAACCACTAGGGCGAACACCGGGGAGCTGTTTTTT. It codes for CASSSVTTRANTGELFF.

The chain links TRBV7-2 to TRBJ1-6; D may be TRBD1 (6 bases). The CDR3 consists of 15 residues. V was trimmed by 3 bases and J by 8 bases, leaving 14 bases between them. Per germline, CDR1 SGHTA and CDR2 FQGNSA. CDR3 loop: CASSFGRGRDSPLHF. The CDR3 DNA is TGTGCCAGCAGCTTCGGCAGGGGCCGGGATTCACCCCTCCACTTT. Variable domain in full (rest from reference TRBV7-2 and TRBJ1-6): GAGVSQSPSNKVTEKGKDVELRCDPISGHTALYWYRQSLGQGLEFLIYFQGNSAPDKSGLPSDRFSAERTGGSVSTLTIQRTQQEDSAVYLCASSFGRGRDSPLHFGNGTRLTVT.

The chain combines TRBV5-4 with TRBJ1-2, with 11 bases identical to TRBD1. The CDR3 has 13 residues. Germline CDR1 is SGHNT and CDR2 is YYREEE (reference sequence). The V and J ends lost 5 bases and 7 bases, in that order; junction bases with no gene match: 4. CDR3 DNA: TGTGCCAGCAGGGAGGGGACAGGGGGTGGCTACACCTTC. Its protein product is CASREGTGGGYTF.

The V call is TRBV3-1 (or the pseudogene TRBV3-2), the J call TRBJ1-1; no clear D. Trimming removed 0 bases at V and 0 bases at J, with 11 bases between. This CDR3 spans 16 amino acids. Germline CDR1 and CDR2: LGHDT and YNNKEL (reference sequence). This CDR3 is CASSQDWAGVNTEAFF. In DNA form, the CDR3 reads TGTGCCAGCAGCCAAGATTGGGCAGGCGTGAACACTGAAGCTTTCTTT.

This clone was picked up a small number of times. This chain joins TRBV5-4 and TRBJ1-6; perhaps TRBD1 as D (5 bases). V shed 1 base and J shed 7 bases, with 12 bases lying between them. CDR1 and CDR2 from the germline V gene are SGHNT and YYREEE (reference sequence). The CDR3 contains 15 residues. DNA for the CDR3: TGTGCCAGCAGCTTGAACGGGGGGTGGAATTCACCCCTCCACTTT. Its protein is CASSLNGGWNSPLHF.

The chain couples TRBV9 to TRBJ1-2; D perhaps matches TRBD1 (5 bases). The CDR3 runs to 14 residues. V gave up 7 bases and J gave up 8 bases, with 21 bases separating them. The germline V gene encodes CDR1 SGDLS and CDR2 YYNGEE. CDR3 amino acids: CASAGGIGGDGYTF. The CDR3 nucleotides are TGTGCCAGCGCGGGTGGTATCGGAGGGGACGGCTACACCTTC.

The V gene is TRBV5-6, the J gene TRBJ2-1; 11 bases align to TRBD2. After removal of 5 bases from V and 5 bases from J, the junction contained 9 bases not matched to a gene. The CDR3 has 16 amino acids. CDR1 is SGHDT, CDR2 YYEEEE, per germline. CDR3 sequence: CASSTPGLAEHNEQFF. CDR3 sequence (DNA): TGTGCCAGCAGTACTCCGGGACTAGCGGAACACAATGAGCAGTTCTTC.

V usage is TRBV11-2 and J usage is TRBJ2-1; perhaps TRBD2 as D (6 bases). The CDR3 has 15 amino acids. Germline V gives CDR1 SGHAT, CDR2 FQNNGV. Trimming cost V 5 bases and J 0 bases, with 11 bases left between them. DNA of the CDR3: TGTGCCAGCAGCCATAGCGGAACCTCCTACAATGAGCAGTTCTTC. It is translated as CASSHSGTSYNEQFF.

The chain uses TRBV28 and TRBJ2-7; no clear D gene. V lost 3 bases and J 0 bases, leaving 6 bases between the germline ends. Germline V gene sequence: CDR1 MDHEN, CDR2 SYDVKM. This CDR3 contains 13 residues. CDR3 loop: CASSLGSSYEQYV. The CDR3 region has the DNA TGTGCCAGCAGTTTGGGCAGCTCCTACGAGCAGTACGTC.